These T cell receptor beta chains were read from a single sample in a study of response to subunit inactivated influenza vaccine. TCRdb reanalysed the RT-PCR reads using MiXCR and keeps one entry per CDR3 protein. The table lists about 540,000 distinct CDR3 sequences, less than 25% of them singletons. Another study also made use of these data, one on T cells expressing NK-cell markers.

Sequenced here: CD4+ T cells sorted from PBMCs, sampled 11 to 12 days after vaccination. These receptor sequences come from a man over 45 who received an inactivated influenza vaccine. CDR3s include the opening cysteine and the closing phenylalanine or tryptophan. D genes are given only for firm matches. Some rows mark clone size as missing; the rest say once, few, many or name a class of expanded clone.

TRBJ1-2 | NA | NA | TRBV10-2 | CASSPSNRGGAGNYGYTF | TGCGCCAGCAGTCCGTCCAATCGGGGGGGCGCGGGTAACTATGGCTACACCTTC
TRBJ1-2 | NA | TRBD1 | TRBV2 | CASKGGQGIPNYGYTF | TGTGCCAGCAAAGGGGGACAGGGCATCCCTAACTATGGCTACACCTTC
TRBJ2-1 | few | NA | TRBV20-1 | CSARDWGDEQFF | TGCAGTGCTAGAGATTGGGGGGATGAGCAGTTCTTC
TRBJ2-2 | NA | NA | TRBV7-3 | CASSLLAVTGELFF | TGTGCCAGCAGCTTACTAGCCGTAACCGGGGAGCTGTTTTTT
TRBJ2-5 | NA | NA | TRBV7-3 | CASSWGTSPQYF | TGTGCCAGCAGCTGGGGAACTAGCCCCCAGTACTTC
TRBJ2-1 | few | TRBD2 | TRBV5-5 | CASSFAFRREGQGEQFF | TGTGCCAGCAGCTTCGCTTTTCGGCGGGAGGGCCAAGGTGAGCAGTTCTTC
TRBJ2-3 | NA | NA | TRBV20-1 | CSATATPDTQYF | TGCAGTGCTACAGCTACCCCAGATACGCAGTATTTT
TRBJ1-4 | few | NA | TRBV12-3/TRBV12-4 | CASSFFGEEKLFF | TGTGCCAGCAGTTTCTTCGGGGAGGAAAAACTGTTTTTT
TRBJ1-2 | NA | NA | TRBV7-9 | CASSLGVAWGANYGYTF | TGTGCCAGCAGCTTAGGGGTTGCATGGGGCGCAAACTATGGCTACACCTTC
TRBJ2-1 | NA | TRBD2 | TRBV4-3 | CASSQEAGHNEQFF | TGCGCCAGCAGCCAAGAAGCGGGGCACAATGAGCAGTTCTTC
TRBJ2-1 | NA | NA | TRBV7-8 | CASSLAGLANEQFF | TGTGCCAGCAGCTTAGCTGGGCTAGCCAATGAGCAGTTCTTC
TRBJ2-7 | NA | TRBD1 | TRBV15 | CATSRQPGQGLYEQYF | TGTGCCACCAGCAGACAACCGGGACAGGGTCTCTACGAGCAGTACTTC
TRBJ2-5 | many | NA | TRBV5-8 | CASSSRVIQETQYF | TGTGCCAGCAGCTCCCGGGTTATCCAAGAGACCCAGTACTTC
TRBJ2-7 | few | TRBD2 | TRBV6-2/TRBV6-3 | CASSYRTGGHSYEQYF | TGTGCCAGCAGTTATCGAACGGGAGGGCACTCCTACGAGCAGTACTTC
TRBJ2-2 | few | NA | TRBV5-1 | CASSFSPQTEAGELFF | TGCGCCAGCAGCTTTTCCCCTCAAACCGAGGCCGGGGAGCTGTTTTTT
TRBJ2-7 | few | TRBD2 | TRBV3-1 | CASSQGLAGGPSYEQYF | TGTGCCAGCAGCCAGGGACTAGCGGGGGGTCCTTCCTACGAGCAGTACTTC
TRBJ2-1 | NA | TRBD2 | TRBV4-3 | CASSQDGPLGGISYNEQFF | TGCGCCAGCAGCCAAGATGGCCCGTTGGGGGGGATCTCCTACAATGAGCAGTTCTTC
TRBJ2-5 | few | NA | TRBV7-9 | CASSFDIRGETQYF | TGTGCCAGCAGCTTTGACATTAGAGGGGAGACCCAGTACTTC
TRBJ1-2 | NA | TRBD1 | TRBV4-2 | CASSQEENRGGYTF | TGTGCCAGCAGCCAAGAGGAGAACAGGGGTGGCTACACCTTC
TRBJ2-5 | NA | NA | TRBV7-9 | CASSLDRPPKETQYF | TGTGCCAGCAGCTTAGATAGGCCGCCCAAAGAGACCCAGTACTTC
TRBJ2-4 | NA | NA | TRBV20-1 | CSARDMAPVAKNIQYF | TGCAGTGCTAGAGATATGGCCCCAGTTGCCAAAAACATTCAGTACTTC
TRBJ2-5 | NA | TRBD1 | TRBV5-1 | CASSLDRGLLETQYF | TGCGCCAGCAGCTTGGACAGGGGGCTTTTAGAGACCCAGTACTTC
TRBJ2-5 | NA | NA | TRBV24-1 | CATSDPSVSETQYF | TGTGCCACCAGTGATCCCTCAGTGAGTGAGACCCAGTACTTC
TRBJ1-3 | NA | NA | TRBV9 | CASSVGGRSGNTIYF | TGTGCCAGCAGCGTAGGGGGCCGGTCTGGAAACACCATATATTTT
TRBJ2-6 | NA | TRBD2 | TRBV20-1 | CSVTPGGSWANVLTF | TGCAGTGTAACCCCGGGAGGAAGCTGGGCCAACGTCCTGACTTTC
TRBJ1-6 | few | NA | TRBV28 | CASSFTAFGSPLHF | TGTGCCAGCAGTTTTACAGCCTTTGGTTCACCCCTCCACTTT
TRBJ2-7 | NA | NA | TRBV18 | CASSPQDNEQYF | TGTGCCAGCTCACCACAGGACAACGAGCAGTACTTC
TRBJ2-5 | few | NA | TRBV5-1 | CASSIGRGYQETQYF | TGCGCCAGCAGCATAGGCCGGGGCTACCAAGAGACCCAGTACTTC
TRBJ2-7 | many | NA | TRBV5-1 | CASSLEQVNYEQYF | TGCGCCAGCAGCTTGGAGCAGGTCAACTACGAGCAGTACTTC
TRBJ2-7 | many | TRBD2 | TRBV5-1 | CASSGTSGAYEQYF | TGTGCCAGCAGCGGGACTAGCGGGGCCTACGAGCAGTACTTC
TRBJ1-1 | few | NA | TRBV15 | CATSRGPGNTEAFF | TGTGCCACCAGCAGAGGCCCAGGGAACACTGAAGCTTTCTTT